The T cell receptor (beta chain) under discussion was sequenced for a study of shared clonotypes between healthy human individuals. Here immunoSEQ multiplex PCR was the method, and the copy in TCRdb shows in-frame clones only, minus some. This table has about 650,000 clones, nearly 97% appearing once. This CDR3 is 13 amino acids long. The germline gives CDR1 SGHAT, CDR2 FQNNGV. The V end was cut by 7 bases, the J end by 2 bases, with 11 bases between. Positively selected for CCR7, the CD45RO-negative cells used as naive CD8 cells excluded terminally differentiated effector memory CD45RA+ cells. This TCR was recovered from a woman in her twenties or thirties in good health. Sequenced input: naive CD8+ T cells sorted from blood. The rearrangement links TRBV11-2 to TRBJ2-5; D remains unclear. As DNA, the CDR3 is TGTGCCAGCACCCTAGTTTCTCAAGAGACCCAGTACTTC. It specifies CASTLVSQETQYF.